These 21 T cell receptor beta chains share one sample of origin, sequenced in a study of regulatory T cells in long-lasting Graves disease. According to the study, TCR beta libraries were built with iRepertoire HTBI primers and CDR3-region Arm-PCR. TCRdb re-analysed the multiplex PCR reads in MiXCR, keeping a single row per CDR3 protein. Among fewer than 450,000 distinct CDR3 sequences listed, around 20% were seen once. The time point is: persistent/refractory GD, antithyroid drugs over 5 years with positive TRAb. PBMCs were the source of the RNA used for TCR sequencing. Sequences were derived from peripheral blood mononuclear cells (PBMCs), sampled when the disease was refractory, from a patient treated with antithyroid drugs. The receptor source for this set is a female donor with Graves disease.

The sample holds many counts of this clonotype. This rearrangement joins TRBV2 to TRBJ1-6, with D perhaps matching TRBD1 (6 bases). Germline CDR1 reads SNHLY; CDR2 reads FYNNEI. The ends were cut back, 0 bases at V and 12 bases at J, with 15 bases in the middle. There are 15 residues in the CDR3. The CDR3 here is CASSEALGGRGPLHF. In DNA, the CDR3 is TGTGCCAGCAGTGAAGCGCTTGGGGGGCGTGGACCCCTCCACTTT.

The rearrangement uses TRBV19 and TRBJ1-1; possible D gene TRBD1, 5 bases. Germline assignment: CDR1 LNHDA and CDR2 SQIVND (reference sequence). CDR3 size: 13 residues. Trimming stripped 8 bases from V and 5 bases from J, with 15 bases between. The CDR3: CASLQDLGTEAFF. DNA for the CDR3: TGTGCCAGTTTACAGGACTTAGGGACTGAAGCTTTCTTT.

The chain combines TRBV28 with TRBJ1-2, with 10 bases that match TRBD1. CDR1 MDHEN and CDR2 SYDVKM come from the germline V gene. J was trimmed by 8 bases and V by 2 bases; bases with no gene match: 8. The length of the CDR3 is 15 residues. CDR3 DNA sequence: TGTGCCAGCAGTTTACTGCGACAGGGGGCTGGAGGCTACACCTTC. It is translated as CASSLLRQGAGGYTF.

The CDR3 region is CASSAGDSTYNEQFF. The CDR3 bases are TGTGCCAGCAGTGCAGGAGACTCGACCTACAATGAGCAGTTCTTC. The chain uses TRBV6-1 and TRBJ2-1; D is uncertain. Germline V gives CDR1 MNHNS, CDR2 SASEGT. The CDR3 contains 15 residues. The V gene lost 4 bases and the J gene lost 2 bases, with 12 bases spanning the gap.

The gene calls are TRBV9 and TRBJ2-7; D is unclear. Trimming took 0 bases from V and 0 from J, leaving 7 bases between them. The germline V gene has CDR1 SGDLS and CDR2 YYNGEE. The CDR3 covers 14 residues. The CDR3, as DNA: TGTGCCAGCAGCGTAGCGGCGAGCTCCTACGAGCAGTACTTC. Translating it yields CASSVAASSYEQYF. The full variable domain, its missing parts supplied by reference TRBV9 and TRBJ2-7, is DSGVTQTPKHLITATGQRVTLRCSPRSGDLSVYWYQQSLDQGLQFLIQYYNGEERAKGNILERFSAQQFPDLHSELNLSSLELGDSALYFCASSVAASSYEQYFGPGTRLTVT.

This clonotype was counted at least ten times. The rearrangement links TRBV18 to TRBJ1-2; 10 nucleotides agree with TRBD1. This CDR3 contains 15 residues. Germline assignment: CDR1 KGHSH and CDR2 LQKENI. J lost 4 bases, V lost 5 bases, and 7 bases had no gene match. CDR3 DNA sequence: TGTGCCAGCTCATCAAGACAGGGGGCTAGCTATGGCTACACCTTC. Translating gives CASSSRQGASYGYTF.

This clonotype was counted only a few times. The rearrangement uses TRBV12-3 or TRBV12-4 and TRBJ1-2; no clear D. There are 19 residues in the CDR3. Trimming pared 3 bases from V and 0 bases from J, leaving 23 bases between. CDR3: CASSFSMGRVGWANYGYTF. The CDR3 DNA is TGTGCCAGCAGTTTCTCTATGGGGAGGGTAGGGTGGGCTAACTATGGCTACACCTTC.

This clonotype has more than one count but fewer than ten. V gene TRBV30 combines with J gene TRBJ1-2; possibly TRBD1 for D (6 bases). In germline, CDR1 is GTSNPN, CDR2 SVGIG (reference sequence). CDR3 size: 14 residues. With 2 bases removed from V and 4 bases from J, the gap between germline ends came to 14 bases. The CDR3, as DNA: TGTGCCTGGAGTCACGGGACATCGGGCTATGGCTACACCTTC. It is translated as CAWSHGTSGYGYTF.

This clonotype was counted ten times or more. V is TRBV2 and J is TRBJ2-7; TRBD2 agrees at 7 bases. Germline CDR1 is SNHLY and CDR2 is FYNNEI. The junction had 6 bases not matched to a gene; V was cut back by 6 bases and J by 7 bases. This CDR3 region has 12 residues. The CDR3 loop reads CASRGGSGEQYF. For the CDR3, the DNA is TGTGCCAGCAGGGGCGGGAGTGGTGAGCAGTACTTC.

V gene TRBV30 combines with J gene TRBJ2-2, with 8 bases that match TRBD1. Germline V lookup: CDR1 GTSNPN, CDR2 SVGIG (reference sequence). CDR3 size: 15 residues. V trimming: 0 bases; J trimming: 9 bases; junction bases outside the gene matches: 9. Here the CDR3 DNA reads TGTGCCTGGAGTGTAGGGACAGGTCAGAGCCGGGAGCTGTTTTTT. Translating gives CAWSVGTGQSRELFF.

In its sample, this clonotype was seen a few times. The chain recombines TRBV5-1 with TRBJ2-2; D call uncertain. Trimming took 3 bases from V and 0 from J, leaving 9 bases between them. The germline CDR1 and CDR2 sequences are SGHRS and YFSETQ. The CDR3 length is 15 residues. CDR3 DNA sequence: TGCGCCAGCAGCTATGTCCCCGCGAACACCGGGGAGCTGTTTTTT. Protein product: CASSYVPANTGELFF.

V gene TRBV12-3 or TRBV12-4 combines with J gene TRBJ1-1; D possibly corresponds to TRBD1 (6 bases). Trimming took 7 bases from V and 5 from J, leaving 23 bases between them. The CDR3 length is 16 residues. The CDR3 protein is CASNRLQWGGRTEAFF. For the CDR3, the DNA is TGTGCCAGCAATCGGCTACAGTGGGGGGGGCGTACTGAAGCTTTCTTT.

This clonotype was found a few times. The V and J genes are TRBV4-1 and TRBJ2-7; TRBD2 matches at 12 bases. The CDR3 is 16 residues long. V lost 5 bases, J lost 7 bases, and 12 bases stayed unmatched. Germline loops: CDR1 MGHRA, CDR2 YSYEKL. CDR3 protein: CASSSRQTSGRGEQYF. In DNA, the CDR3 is TGCGCCAGCAGCTCAAGACAGACTAGCGGGAGAGGTGAGCAGTACTTC.

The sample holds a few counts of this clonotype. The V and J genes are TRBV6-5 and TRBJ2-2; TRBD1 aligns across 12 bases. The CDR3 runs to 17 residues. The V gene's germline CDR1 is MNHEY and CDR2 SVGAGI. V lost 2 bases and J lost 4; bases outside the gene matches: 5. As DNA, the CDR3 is TGTGCCAGCAGTTACGGTGTGGGACAGGGGGCCACCGGGGAGCTGTTTTTT. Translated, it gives CASSYGVGQGATGELFF.

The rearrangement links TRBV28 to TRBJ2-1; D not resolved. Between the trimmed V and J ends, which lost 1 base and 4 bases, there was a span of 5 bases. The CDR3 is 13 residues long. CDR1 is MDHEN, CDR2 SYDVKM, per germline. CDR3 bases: TGTGCCAGCAGTTTATTGCCTTACAATGAGCAGTTCTTC. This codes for CASSLLPYNEQFF.

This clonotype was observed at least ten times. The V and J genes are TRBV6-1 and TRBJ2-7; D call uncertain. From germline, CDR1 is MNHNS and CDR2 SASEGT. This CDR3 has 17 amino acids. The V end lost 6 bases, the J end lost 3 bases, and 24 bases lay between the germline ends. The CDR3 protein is CASSKMRPLASRYEQYF. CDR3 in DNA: TGTGCCAGCAGCAAGATGAGACCACTGGCGTCCCGCTACGAGCAGTACTTC.

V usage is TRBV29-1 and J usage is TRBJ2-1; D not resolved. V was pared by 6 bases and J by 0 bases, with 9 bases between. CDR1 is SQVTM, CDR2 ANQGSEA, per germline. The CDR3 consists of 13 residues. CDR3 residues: CSVESSSYNEQFF. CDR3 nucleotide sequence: TGCAGCGTAGAGAGCAGCTCCTACAATGAGCAGTTCTTC.

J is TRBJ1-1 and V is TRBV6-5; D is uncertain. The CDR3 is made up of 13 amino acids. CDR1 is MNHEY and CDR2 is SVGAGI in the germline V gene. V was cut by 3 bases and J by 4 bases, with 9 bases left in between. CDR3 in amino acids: CASSYGVRTEAFF. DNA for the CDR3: TGTGCCAGCAGTTATGGCGTACGCACTGAAGCTTTCTTT.

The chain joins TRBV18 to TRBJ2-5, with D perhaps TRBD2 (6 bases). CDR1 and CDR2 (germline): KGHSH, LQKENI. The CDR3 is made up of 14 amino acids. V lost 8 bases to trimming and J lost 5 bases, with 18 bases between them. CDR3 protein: CASHPGLQPETQYF. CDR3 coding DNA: TGTGCCAGCCACCCGGGACTCCAGCCGGAGACCCAGTACTTC.

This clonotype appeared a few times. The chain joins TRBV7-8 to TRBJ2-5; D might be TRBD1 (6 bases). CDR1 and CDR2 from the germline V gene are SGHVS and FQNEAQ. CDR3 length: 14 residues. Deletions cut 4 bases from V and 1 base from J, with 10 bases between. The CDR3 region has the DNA TGTGCCAGCAGCTACACAGGGATCCAAGAGACCCAGTACTTC. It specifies CASSYTGIQETQYF.

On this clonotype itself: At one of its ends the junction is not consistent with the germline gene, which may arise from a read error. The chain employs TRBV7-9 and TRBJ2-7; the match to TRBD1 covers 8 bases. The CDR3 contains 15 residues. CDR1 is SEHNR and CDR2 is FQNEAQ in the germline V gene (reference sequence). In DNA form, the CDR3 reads TGTGCCAGCAGCTTATCAGGGGGCAGAGCCTACGAGCAGTGCTTC. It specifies CASSLSGGRAYEQCF.